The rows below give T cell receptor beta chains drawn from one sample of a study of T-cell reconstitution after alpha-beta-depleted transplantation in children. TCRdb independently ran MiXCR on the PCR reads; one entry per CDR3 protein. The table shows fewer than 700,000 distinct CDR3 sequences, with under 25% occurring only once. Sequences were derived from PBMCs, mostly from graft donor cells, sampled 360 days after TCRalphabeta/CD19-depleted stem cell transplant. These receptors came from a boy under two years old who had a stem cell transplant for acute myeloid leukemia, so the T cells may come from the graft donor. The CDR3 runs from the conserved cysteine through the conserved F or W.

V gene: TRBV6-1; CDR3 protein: CASRTTREGDKTQYF
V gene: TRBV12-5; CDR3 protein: CAGPGQETQYF
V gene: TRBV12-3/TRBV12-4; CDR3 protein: CASSLTFVPDTQYF
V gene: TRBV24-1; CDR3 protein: CATSDSHGDSYEQYF
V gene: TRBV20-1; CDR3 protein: CSAIAGGADHFNEQFF
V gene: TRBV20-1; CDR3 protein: CSARGGSLNTGELFF
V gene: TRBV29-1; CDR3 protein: CSVAQGGPYEQYF
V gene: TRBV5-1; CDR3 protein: CASSLSQGARETQYF
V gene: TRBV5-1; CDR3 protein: CASSQEQGIVRGYTF
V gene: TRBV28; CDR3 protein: CASSWVRSPLHF
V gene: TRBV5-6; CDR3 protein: CASNPPDNEQFF
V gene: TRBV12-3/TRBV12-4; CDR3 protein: CASSLGLAGGYTDTQYF
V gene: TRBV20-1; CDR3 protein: CSARVGPRDSPLHF
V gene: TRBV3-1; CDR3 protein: CASSQRLVAEQFF
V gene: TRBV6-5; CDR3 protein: CASSSPGAAYNEQFF
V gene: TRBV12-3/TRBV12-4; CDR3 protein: CASSLLAGGEKLFF
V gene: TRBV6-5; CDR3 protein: CASSPEYQETQYF
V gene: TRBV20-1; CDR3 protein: CSARGWVVQDTQYF
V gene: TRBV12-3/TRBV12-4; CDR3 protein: CASSLIGNEKLFF
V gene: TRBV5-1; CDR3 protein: CASSPLGPAVNEKLFF